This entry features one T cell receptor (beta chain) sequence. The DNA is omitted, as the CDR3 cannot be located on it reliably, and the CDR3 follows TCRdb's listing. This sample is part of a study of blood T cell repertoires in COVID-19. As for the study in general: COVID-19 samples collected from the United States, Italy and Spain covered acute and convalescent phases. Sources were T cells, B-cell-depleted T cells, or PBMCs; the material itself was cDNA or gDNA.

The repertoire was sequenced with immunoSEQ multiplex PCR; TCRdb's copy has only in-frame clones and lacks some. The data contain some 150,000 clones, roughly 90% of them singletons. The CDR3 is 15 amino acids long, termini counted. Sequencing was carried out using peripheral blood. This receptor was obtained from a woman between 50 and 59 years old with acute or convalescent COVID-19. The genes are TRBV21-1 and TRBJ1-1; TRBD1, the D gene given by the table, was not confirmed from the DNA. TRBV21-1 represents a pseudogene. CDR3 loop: CASSKVGQGATEAFF.